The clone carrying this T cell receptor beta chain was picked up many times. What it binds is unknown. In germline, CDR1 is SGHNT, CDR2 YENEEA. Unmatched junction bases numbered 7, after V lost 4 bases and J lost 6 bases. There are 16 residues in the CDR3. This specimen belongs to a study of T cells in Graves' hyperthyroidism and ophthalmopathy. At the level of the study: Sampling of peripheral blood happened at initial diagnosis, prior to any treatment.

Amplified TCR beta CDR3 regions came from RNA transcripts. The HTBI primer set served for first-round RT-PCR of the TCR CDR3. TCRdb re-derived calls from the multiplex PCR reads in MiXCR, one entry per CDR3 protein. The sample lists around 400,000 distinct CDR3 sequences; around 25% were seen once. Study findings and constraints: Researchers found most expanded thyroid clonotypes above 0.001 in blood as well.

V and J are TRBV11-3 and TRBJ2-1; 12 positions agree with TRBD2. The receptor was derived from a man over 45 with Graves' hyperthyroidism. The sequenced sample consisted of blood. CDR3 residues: CASSSPSGRALNEQFF. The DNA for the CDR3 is TGTGCCAGCAGCTCACCTAGCGGGAGGGCCCTCAATGAGCAGTTCTTC.